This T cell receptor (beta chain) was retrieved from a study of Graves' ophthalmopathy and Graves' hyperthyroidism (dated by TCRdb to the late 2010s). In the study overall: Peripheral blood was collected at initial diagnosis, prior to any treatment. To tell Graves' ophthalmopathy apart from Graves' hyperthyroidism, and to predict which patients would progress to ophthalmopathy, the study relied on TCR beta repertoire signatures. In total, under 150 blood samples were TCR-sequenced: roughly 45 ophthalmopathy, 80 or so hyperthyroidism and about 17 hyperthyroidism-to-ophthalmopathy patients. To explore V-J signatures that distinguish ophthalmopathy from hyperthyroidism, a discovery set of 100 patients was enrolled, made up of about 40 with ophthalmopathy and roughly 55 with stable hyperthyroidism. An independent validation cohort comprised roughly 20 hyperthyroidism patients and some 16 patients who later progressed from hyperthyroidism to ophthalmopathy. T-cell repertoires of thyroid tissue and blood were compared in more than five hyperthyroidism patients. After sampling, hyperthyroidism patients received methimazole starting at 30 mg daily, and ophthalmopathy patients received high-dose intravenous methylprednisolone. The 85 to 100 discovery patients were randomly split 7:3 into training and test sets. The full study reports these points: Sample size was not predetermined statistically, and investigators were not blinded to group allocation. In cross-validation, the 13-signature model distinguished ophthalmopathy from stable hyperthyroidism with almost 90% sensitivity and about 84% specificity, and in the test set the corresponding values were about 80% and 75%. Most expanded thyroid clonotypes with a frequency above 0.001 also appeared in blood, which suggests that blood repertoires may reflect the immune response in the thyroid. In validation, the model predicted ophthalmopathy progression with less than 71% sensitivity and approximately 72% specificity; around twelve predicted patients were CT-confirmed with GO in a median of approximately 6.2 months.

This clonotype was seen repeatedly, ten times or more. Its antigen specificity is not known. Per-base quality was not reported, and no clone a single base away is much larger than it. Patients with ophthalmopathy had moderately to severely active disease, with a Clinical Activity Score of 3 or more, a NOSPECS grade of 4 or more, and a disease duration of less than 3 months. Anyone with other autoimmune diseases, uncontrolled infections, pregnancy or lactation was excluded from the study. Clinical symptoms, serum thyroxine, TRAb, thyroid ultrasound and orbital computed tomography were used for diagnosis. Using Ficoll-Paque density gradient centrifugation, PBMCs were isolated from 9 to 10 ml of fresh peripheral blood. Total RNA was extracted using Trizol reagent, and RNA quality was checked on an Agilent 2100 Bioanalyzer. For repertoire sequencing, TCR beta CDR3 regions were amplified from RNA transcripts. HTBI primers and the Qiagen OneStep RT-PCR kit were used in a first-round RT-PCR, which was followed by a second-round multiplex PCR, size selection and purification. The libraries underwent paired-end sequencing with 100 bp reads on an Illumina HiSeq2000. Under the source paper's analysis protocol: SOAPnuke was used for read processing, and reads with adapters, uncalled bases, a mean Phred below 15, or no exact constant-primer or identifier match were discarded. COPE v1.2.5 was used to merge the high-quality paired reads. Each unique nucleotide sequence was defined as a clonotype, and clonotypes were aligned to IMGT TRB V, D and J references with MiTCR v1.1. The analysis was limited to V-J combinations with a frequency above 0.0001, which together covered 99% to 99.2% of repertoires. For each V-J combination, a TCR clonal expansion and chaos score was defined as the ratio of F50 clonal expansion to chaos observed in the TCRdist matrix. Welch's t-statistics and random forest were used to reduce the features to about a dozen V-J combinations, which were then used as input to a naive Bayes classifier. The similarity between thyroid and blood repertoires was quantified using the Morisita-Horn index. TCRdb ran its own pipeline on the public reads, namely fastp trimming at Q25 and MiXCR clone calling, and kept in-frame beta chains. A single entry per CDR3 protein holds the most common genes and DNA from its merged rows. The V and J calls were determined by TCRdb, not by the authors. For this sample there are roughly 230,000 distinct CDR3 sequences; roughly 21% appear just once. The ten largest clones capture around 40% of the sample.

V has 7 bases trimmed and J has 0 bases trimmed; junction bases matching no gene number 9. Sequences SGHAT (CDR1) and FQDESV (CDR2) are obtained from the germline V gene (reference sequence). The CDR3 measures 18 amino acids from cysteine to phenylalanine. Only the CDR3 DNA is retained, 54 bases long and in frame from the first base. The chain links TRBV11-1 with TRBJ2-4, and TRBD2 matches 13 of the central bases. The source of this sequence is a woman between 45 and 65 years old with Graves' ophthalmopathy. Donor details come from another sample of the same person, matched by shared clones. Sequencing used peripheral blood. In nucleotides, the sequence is TGTGCCAGCACGAGACTAGCGGGAGGAACGATAGCCAAAAACATTCAGTACTTC. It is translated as CASTRLAGGTIAKNIQYF. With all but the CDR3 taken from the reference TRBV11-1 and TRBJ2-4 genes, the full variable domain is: EAEVAQSPRYKITEKSQAVAFWCDPISGHATLYWYRQILGQGPELLVQFQDESVVDDSQLPKDRFSAERLKGVDSTLKIQPAELGDSAMYLCASTRLAGGTIAKNIQYFGAGTRLSVL.